The 6 T cell receptor beta chains reported below all come from one sample, sequenced in a study of CXCR3-negative and CXCR3-positive naive CD8 T cells. Overall study results and limits: Comparison of naive cells showed more hydrophobic TRB CDR3s in CXCR3-positive than in CXCR3-negative naive cells.

These receptors' antigens are unknown. 5' RACE that incorporated UMI labels was used to prepare the TRB cDNA libraries. TCRdb re-called the 5' RACE reads and shows each CDR3 protein once, DNA omitted. The ten top clones account for roughly 0.8%, within a sample of over 50,000 distinct CDR3 sequences. The sequencing input was naive CXCR3+ CD8+ T cells from blood. The sample's subset: CD45RO-CCR7+CD27+CD95- naive CD8+ T cells expressing CXCR3 (TNR3+). The origin of the receptors is a human donor in good health. Some clones in this sample may be carry-over from other donors' samples.

This clonotype registers medium-sized by frequency. The rearrangement links TRBV6-2 or TRBV6-3 to TRBJ2-7. Germline-derived CDR1 and CDR2 are MNHEY and SVGEGT. This CDR3 comprises 14 residues. CDR3 loop: CASSYGVMAYEQYF.

The chain uses TRBV7-9 and TRBJ2-7. Looked up from germline, CDR1 is SEHNR and CDR2 is FQNEAQ (reference sequence). This CDR3 comprises 12 residues. CDR3 region: CATSIGSYEQYF.

The V and J genes are TRBV5-1 and TRBJ1-5; the TRBD1 assignment by TCRdb is unverifiable without DNA. The CDR3 contains 14 residues. Germline V gene data show CDR1 as SGHRS and CDR2 as YFSETQ. The CDR3 sequence is CASSTRQGGQPQHF.

The rearrangement links TRBV20-1 to TRBJ2-2; TCRdb proposes TRBD1, but this gene call is untestable without DNA. CDR1 and CDR2 from the germline V gene are DFQATT and SNEGSKA (reference sequence). The CDR3 runs to 16 residues. The CDR3 sequence: CSASVVWGGESGELFF.

This chain joins TRBV29-1 and TRBJ2-7; without DNA, the TCRdb call of TRBD1 cannot be checked. The CDR3 spans 16 residues. CDR1 SQVTM and CDR2 ANQGSEA come from the germline V gene. The CDR3 here is CSVEDRGRVEPCEQYF.

The rearrangement uses TRBV5-1 and TRBJ2-7; there is no DNA to check the TCRdb D call of TRBD1. CDR1 SGHRS and CDR2 YFSETQ come from the germline V gene. The CDR3 covers 13 residues. The CDR3 sequence is CASSWTGGNEQYF.